Listed below are T cell receptor beta chains from one sample, sequenced in a study of vaccination and CD4 T cells after COVID-19. The antigens for these receptors are not known. A single record per CDR3 protein comes from TCRdb applying MiXCR to the PCR reads. Seen here are 18,000 or so distinct CDR3 sequences, approximately 52% observed once, and the top ten hold 8% to 10%. Sequencing input: CD4+ T cells from blood, cultured in vitro. Source of these receptors: a human donor who had recovered from COVID-19. Both conserved end residues are part of each CDR3. The D gene is left open where the match is weak. Rows give clone size only sometimes, using once, few, many, or a class for an expanded clone.

v_gene	j_gene	abundance	d_gene	len	CDR3nt	CDR3aa
TRBV9	TRBJ1-2	NA	TRBD1	12	TGTGCCAGCAGCCAGGGGGCCTATGGCTACACCTTC	CASSQGAYGYTF
TRBV12-3/TRBV12-4	TRBJ1-5	NA	NA	13	TGTGCCAGCAGTTTTACACGCAATCAGCCCCAGCATTTT	CASSFTRNQPQHF
TRBV6-1	TRBJ1-1	NA	TRBD1	12	TGTGCCAGCAGTCGCGACAGGGGGCAAGCTTTCTTT	CASSRDRGQAFF
TRBV2	TRBJ2-7	few	NA	17	TGTGCCAGCAGTGAGATACCGGGATCCATCGTTTTTTACGAGCAGTACTTC	CASSEIPGSIVFYEQYF
TRBV2	TRBJ1-6	few	TRBD1	15	TGTGCCAGCAGTGGGGACAGAGGAACGAATTCACCCCTCCACTTT	CASSGDRGTNSPLHF
TRBV7-2	TRBJ1-3	few	NA	16	TGTGCCAGCAGCCCCGGACAGTGGAGCTCTGGAAACACCATATATTTT	CASSPGQWSSGNTIYF
TRBV7-2	TRBJ2-7	few	TRBD2	15	TGTGCCAGCAGCTTAGTGGGACTAGCGGGAGGCGAGCAGTACTTC	CASSLVGLAGGEQYF
TRBV12-3/TRBV12-4	TRBJ2-3	large	NA	13	TGTGCCAGCATCCCCCCCGGTTCTGGAACGCAGTATTTT	CASIPPGSGTQYF
TRBV6-2/TRBV6-3	TRBJ2-1	NA	NA	12	TGTGCCAGCAGCCGGGGATACAATGAGCAGTTCTTC	CASSRGYNEQFF
TRBV11-1	TRBJ1-6	NA	NA	16	TGTGCCAGCAGCCACAGGGAAAGGACCTATAATTCACCCCTCCACTTT	CASSHRERTYNSPLHF
TRBV24-1	TRBJ1-5	NA	NA	15	TGTGCCACCGCCCCGGGGGGAAATAGCAATCAGCCCCAGCATTTT	CATAPGGNSNQPQHF
TRBV12-3/TRBV12-4	TRBJ2-2	NA	NA	14	TGTGCCAGCAGTTTAACTAGCAGCACCGGGGAGCTGTTTTTT	CASSLTSSTGELFF
TRBV4-2	TRBJ2-5	NA	NA	15	TGTGCCAGCAGCCAAGAGGGAGTCGCCCAAGAGACCCAGTACTTC	CASSQEGVAQETQYF
TRBV20-1	TRBJ2-5	NA	NA	11	TGCAGTGCTAGAGAGGGGTTGGCCCAGTACTTC	CSAREGLAQYF
TRBV29-1	TRBJ2-2	NA	TRBD1	13	TGCAGCGTTGAAGTTGACAGGGGGGGGGAGCTGTTTTTT	CSVEVDRGGELFF
TRBV20-1	TRBJ2-2	few	TRBD1	14	TGCAGTGCTAGACAGGGGGTGGGGACCGGGGAGCTGTTTTTT	CSARQGVGTGELFF
TRBV6-1	TRBJ1-2	few	TRBD1	13	TGTGCCAGCAGCAGGGACAGGGGTTATGGCTACACCTTC	CASSRDRGYGYTF
TRBV7-8	TRBJ1-5	few	NA	15	TGTGCCAGCAGCTTAGCGGGGGGGTTCAATCAGCCCCAGCATTTT	CASSLAGGFNQPQHF
TRBV10-3	TRBJ1-5	few	NA	19	TGTGCCATCAGTGAGTCGAGTACTAAACGACAGGATAGCAATCAGCCCCAGCATTTT	CAISESSTKRQDSNQPQHF
TRBV7-9	TRBJ1-6	once	NA	10	TGTGTCAGCAGCCGTGGGGACCTCCACTTT	CVSSRGDLHF
TRBV12-3/TRBV12-4	TRBJ2-1	NA	NA	17	TGTGCCAGCAGTTTGCGGGGTGAGGGCGTAGACGTCTATGAGCAGTTCTTC	CASSLRGEGVDVYEQFF
TRBV2	TRBJ2-5	NA	TRBD1	12	TGTGCCACCTTGGACAGGAGAGAGACCCAGTACTTC	CATLDRRETQYF
TRBV4-2	TRBJ1-5	few	NA	16	TGTGCCAGCAGCCAAGAACAGGGCAATAGCAATCAGCCCCAGCATTTT	CASSQEQGNSNQPQHF
TRBV28	TRBJ1-5	few	NA	15	TGTGCCAGCAGTTTAGGCGGTCATAGCAATCAGCCCCAGCATTTT	CASSLGGHSNQPQHF
TRBV20-1	TRBJ2-1	NA	TRBD2	15	TGCAGTGCTATATCTTCTAGCGGGAGCCTGGGTGAGCAGTTCTTC	CSAISSSGSLGEQFF
TRBV6-1	TRBJ2-6	NA	NA	16	TGTGCCAGCAGTGAAGTATGGGGGTCTGGGGCCAACGTCCTGACTTTC	CASSEVWGSGANVLTF
TRBV20-1	TRBJ2-7	NA	TRBD2	13	TGCAGTGTCGAGGGAGGGGCGGGATACGAGCAGTACTTC	CSVEGGAGYEQYF
TRBV28	TRBJ1-2	NA	NA	15	TGTGCCAGCAGTTTGGGACGATCAGGAAACTATGGCTACACCTTC	CASSLGRSGNYGYTF
TRBV7-6	TRBJ2-1	NA	NA	13	TGTGCCAGCAGCTTAGTGACGGGACAAAAGCAGTTCTTC	CASSLVTGQKQFF
TRBV6-1	TRBJ2-3	NA	NA	16	TGTGCCAGCAGTGACTTCTCTCGGGGTTCCACAGATACGCAGTATTTT	CASSDFSRGSTDTQYF
TRBV28	TRBJ2-3	NA	NA	11	TGTCCCCGGAATTTTACAGATACGCAGTATTTT	CPRNFTDTQYF
TRBV27	TRBJ1-3	NA	NA	16	TGTGCCAGCAGTTTAGACGGGACGAGGAGCAGAAACACCATATATTTT	CASSLDGTRSRNTIYF
TRBV19	TRBJ2-3	NA	NA	15	TGTGCCAGTAGTCCTCAGGGACAAATAGGAGATACGCAGTATTTT	CASSPQGQIGDTQYF
TRBV20-1	TRBJ2-3	NA	TRBD2	15	TGCAGTGCGTTTCCCCCACTAGCGGCTACAGATACGCAGTATTTT	CSAFPPLAATDTQYF
TRBV7-2	TRBJ1-2	NA	NA	11	TGTGCCAGCAGCTTAGGACAGAGACACACCTTC	CASSLGQRHTF
TRBV27	TRBJ1-5	NA	NA	14	TGTGCCAGCAGTTTATTCCTCGGCAATCAGCCCCAGCATTTT	CASSLFLGNQPQHF
TRBV20-1	TRBJ2-3	once	NA	15	TGCAGTGCTAGAAGACAGCGGTTCGGCACAGATACGCAGTATTTT	CSARRQRFGTDTQYF
TRBV6-2/TRBV6-3	TRBJ1-5	NA	TRBD1	15	TGTGCCAGCAGTTTCGGACAGGGCACCAATCAGCCCCAGCATTTT	CASSFGQGTNQPQHF
TRBV19	TRBJ2-1	NA	NA	15	TGTGCCAGCCTGGAAGGTCCGGGGCCCTACAATGAGCAGTTCTTC	CASLEGPGPYNEQFF
TRBV28	TRBJ1-2	NA	TRBD1	13	TGTGCCATCGAGACAGGGAACAACTATGGCTACACCTTC	CAIETGNNYGYTF
TRBV28	TRBJ2-1	NA	TRBD2	17	TGTGCCAGCAGTTTAGACGCCAGGGTAGCGGGCTACAATGAGCAGTTCTTC	CASSLDARVAGYNEQFF
TRBV20-1	TRBJ2-1	once	TRBD2	14	TGCAGTGCTAGAGATTATCGTGGGACTAGTTGGCAGTTCTTC	CSARDYRGTSWQFF
TRBV28	TRBJ2-5	NA	NA	15	TGTGCCAGCAGTTTGCGGGGCGCCCCCGGGGAGACCCAGTACTTC	CASSLRGAPGETQYF
TRBV28	TRBJ2-2	NA	TRBD2	17	TGTGCCAGCAGATATAGCGGGAGGAGGATGAACACCGGGGAGCTGTTTTTT	CASRYSGRRMNTGELFF
TRBV19	TRBJ1-1	NA	NA	13	TGTGCCAGTAGTATAAGGACGAACACTGAAGCTTTCTTT	CASSIRTNTEAFF
TRBV7-9	TRBJ1-4	NA	NA	15	TGTGCCAGCAGCTTAGCCCAGGGCCCCATTGAAAAACTGTTTTTT	CASSLAQGPIEKLFF
TRBV2	TRBJ2-2	few	NA	15	TGTGCCAGCGGTCCCACGCCCACGAACACCGGGGAGCTGTTTTTT	CASGPTPTNTGELFF
TRBV28	TRBJ2-7	NA	NA	16	TGTGCCAGCTACGCAGGCTTGGGGGTAAGCTCCTACGAGCAGTACTTC	CASYAGLGVSSYEQYF
TRBV19	TRBJ1-5	large	NA	15	TGTGCCAGTAGTATAGGGACCTTTAGCAATCAGCCCCAGCATTTT	CASSIGTFSNQPQHF
TRBV7-2	TRBJ1-2	medium-sized	NA	14	TGTGCCAGCAGGTCCGGGGTCAATAACTATGGCTACACCTTC	CASRSGVNNYGYTF
TRBV12-3/TRBV12-4	TRBJ1-6	once	NA	12	TGTGCCTCAGTACGGTTCGGTTCACCCCTCCACTTT	CASVRFGSPLHF
TRBV20-1	TRBJ1-3	few	TRBD1	14	TGCGGCGGTCCGGACAGGGTCTCTGGAAACACCATATATTTT	CGGPDRVSGNTIYF
TRBV3-1	TRBJ1-2	NA	NA	14	TGTGCCAGCAGCCAAGGAGTCAGAAACTATGGCTACACCTTC	CASSQGVRNYGYTF
TRBV7-3	TRBJ1-6	few	TRBD1	15	TGTGCCAGCAGCCAGGAGCCAGGGGGAATTTCACCCCTCCACTTT	CASSQEPGGISPLHF
TRBV6-1	TRBJ2-1	NA	TRBD2	15	TGTGCCAGCAGCTTCCGGACTAGCGGGAGATCTGAGCAGTTCTTC	CASSFRTSGRSEQFF
TRBV6-2/TRBV6-3	TRBJ2-7	few	TRBD2	17	TGTGCCAGCAGTTACTCCCTAGGACTAGCGCACTCCTACGAGCAGTACTTC	CASSYSLGLAHSYEQYF
TRBV20-1	TRBJ1-1	few	NA	14	TGCAGTGCTGCGAAACAGGGTCTGAACACTGAAGCTTTCTTT	CSAAKQGLNTEAFF
TRBV28	TRBJ1-1	NA	TRBD1	15	TGTGCCAGCAGTTTAGCCGGGACAGGGAACACTGAAGCTTTCTTT	CASSLAGTGNTEAFF
TRBV6-5	TRBJ1-1	few	NA	16	TGTGCCAGCAGTTACCCGGGCGGGGGCAGGAACACTGAAGCTTTCTTT	CASSYPGGGRNTEAFF